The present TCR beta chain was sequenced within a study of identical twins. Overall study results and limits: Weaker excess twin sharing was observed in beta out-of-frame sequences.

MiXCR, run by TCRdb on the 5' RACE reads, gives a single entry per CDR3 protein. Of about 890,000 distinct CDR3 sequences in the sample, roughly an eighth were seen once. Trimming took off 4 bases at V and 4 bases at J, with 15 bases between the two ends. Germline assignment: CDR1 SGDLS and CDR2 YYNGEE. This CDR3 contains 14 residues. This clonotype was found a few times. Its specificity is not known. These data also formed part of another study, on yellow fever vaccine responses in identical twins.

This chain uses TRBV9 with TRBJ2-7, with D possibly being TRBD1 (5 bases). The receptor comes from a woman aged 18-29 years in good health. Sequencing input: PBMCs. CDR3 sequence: CASSRKGNGYEQYF. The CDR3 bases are TGTGCCAGCAGCCGGAAGGGGAACGGATACGAGCAGTACTTC.